This T cell receptor beta chain was sequenced in a study of Graves' ophthalmopathy and Graves' hyperthyroidism. The authors amplified TCR beta CDR3 regions from RNA transcripts. Second-round multiplex PCR came after first-round RT-PCR with HTBI primers. TCRdb reprocessed the multiplex PCR reads via MiXCR and lists one record per CDR3 protein. This sample has about 550,000 distinct CDR3 sequences; under 45% occur once, and the top ten carry approximately 4.1%. The sequencing input was peripheral blood or thyroid tissue (not recorded which). This clonotype originated in an adult man with Graves' hyperthyroidism.

The CDR3 DNA reads TGTGCCATCAGTGAGTCCCCCGGGACTAGTGACGAGCAGTACTTC. Protein sequence: CAISESPGTSDEQYF. The rearrangement uses TRBV10-3 and TRBJ2-7; 8 bases align to TRBD2. This CDR3 comprises 15 residues. CDR1 and CDR2 from the germline V gene are ENHRY and SYGVKD. V lost 0 bases and J lost 5; bases outside the gene matches: 6.